The sequence of this TCR beta chain was determined in a study of breast tumors, draining lymph nodes, adjacent tissues. Each CDR3 protein is one row after TCRdb ran MiXCR on the multiplex PCR reads. This table has roughly 100,000 distinct CDR3 sequences, less than 40% appearing once. The V gene's germline CDR1 is ENHRY and CDR2 SYGVKD. CDR3 length equals 20 residues. Trimming took 2 bases from V and 5 from J; bases not matched to a gene: 14. This clonotype was seen at least ten times. Samples came from axillary lymph nodes draining the breast cancer. The sequencing sample was made of axillary lymph node tissue. The clonotype was recovered from a female donor with breast cancer. Some clones in this sample may be carry-over from other donors' samples. V and J are TRBV10-3 and TRBJ2-1; the match to TRBD2 covers 14 bases. CDR3 nucleotides: TGTGCCATCAGTGAGGCGACTAGCGGGAGGGCCAGTAAGGGTGACAATGAGCAGTTCTTC. Translating it yields CAISEATSGRASKGDNEQFF.